This T cell receptor (beta chain) was observed in a study of regulatory T cells in long-lasting Graves disease. Study background: Patients newly diagnosed with Graves' had been on antithyroid drugs for under 3 months.

Points from the study as a whole: The study found persistent patients shared more public clonotypes (about 3,000) than new patients (roughly 880).

To make TCR beta libraries, researchers used iRepertoire HTBI primers and Arm-PCR of CDR3 regions. MiXCR, run by TCRdb on the multiplex PCR reads, gives a single entry per CDR3 protein. The table lists some 450,000 distinct CDR3 sequences, roughly 15% of them singletons. The sample holds many counts of this clonotype. Its antigen remains unknown. Specified time point: newly diagnosed GD, antithyroid drugs for less than 3 months. Making the TCR library involved RNA that had been extracted from PBMCs. Germline V gene data show CDR1 as GTSNPN and CDR2 as SVGIG (reference sequence). The V end lost 4 bases, the J end lost 1 base, and 10 bases lay between the germline ends. This CDR3 has 13 amino acids. The sample also formed part of further work on T cells in Graves' hyperthyroidism and ophthalmopathy.

This TCR was sampled from a woman in her 30s with Graves disease. This sequence joins TRBV30 and TRBJ1-1; D call uncertain. The sequencing used peripheral blood mononuclear cells (PBMCs), collected at new diagnosis, from a patient treated with antithyroid drugs. CDR3 loop: CAWNRETNTEAFF. CDR3 nucleotide sequence: TGTGCCTGGAATCGGGAAACGAACACTGAAGCTTTCTTT.